Following are 20 T cell receptor beta chains from one sample sequenced in a study of blood T cell repertoires in COVID-19. The table came from immunoSEQ multiplex PCR; TCRdb's copy has only in-frame clones and leaves some out. The sample consists of about 180,000 clones, around 80% of them appearing once. Specimen: peripheral blood. The receptors were gathered from a woman aged 80 or over with COVID-19, enrolled during active disease.

The DNA for the CDR3 is TGTGCCACCAGCAGAGATCCAGTAGCGGGGAATTACGAGCAGTACTTC. This codes for CATSRDPVAGNYEQYF. The chain is built from TRBV15 and TRBJ2-7; the match to TRBD2 covers 8 bases. This CDR3 comprises 16 residues. V shed 0 bases, J shed 4 bases, and the junction held 8 bases outside the gene matches. The germline CDR1 and CDR2 sequences are LNHNV and YYDKDF (reference sequence).

CDR3: CASSYSADRTYEQYF. CDR3 nucleotides: TGTGCCAGCAGTTACTCTGCGGACAGAACCTACGAGCAGTACTTC. V gene TRBV6-5 combines with J gene TRBJ2-7, with TRBD1 as a possible D gene (6 bases). The CDR3 has 15 amino acids. CDR1 is MNHEY and CDR2 is SVGAGI in the germline V gene. The germline V and J ends were trimmed by 0 bases and 2 bases, with 11 bases remaining between them.

This clone was recorded a few times. The V call is TRBV27, the J call TRBJ1-5; 7 bases align to TRBD1. CDR3 length: 17 amino acids. Germline assignment: CDR1 MNHEY and CDR2 SMNVEV (reference sequence). J was trimmed by 4 bases and V by 2 bases; bases with no gene match: 11. The CDR3 reads CASSLRGGQILNQPQHF. The CDR3 DNA reads TGTGCCAGCAGTTTAAGAGGGGGCCAGATTCTTAATCAGCCCCAGCATTTT.

The gene calls are TRBV7-8 and TRBJ2-7; 12 positions agree with TRBD2. Germline trimming cut 3 bases from V and 7 bases from J; bases unmatched to any gene: 7. This CDR3 spans 15 amino acids. CDR1 is SGHVS and CDR2 is FQNEAQ in the germline V gene. The CDR3 loop is CASSFEASGRDEQYF. The CDR3, as DNA: TGTGCCAGCAGCTTTGAAGCTAGCGGGAGGGATGAGCAGTACTTC. Full variable domain (remainder filled in from reference TRBV7-8 and TRBJ2-7): GAGVSQSPRYKVAKRGQDVALRCDPISGHVSLFWYQQALGQGPEFLTYFQNEAQLDKSGLPSDRFFAERPEGSVSTLKIQRTQQEDSAVYLCASSFEASGRDEQYFGPGTRLTVT.

This clone showed up just once. This chain uses TRBV7-2 with TRBJ2-5; a possible D gene is TRBD1 (5 bases). The CDR3 loop spans 17 amino acids. Germline CDR1 SGHTA, CDR2 FQGNSA. V lost 0 bases and J 5 bases, leaving 19 bases between the germline ends. CDR3 DNA sequence: TGTGCCAGCAGCTTAGCTCGGTGGCTTGGGGCCGGGGAGACCCAGTACTTC. This encodes CASSLARWLGAGETQYF. Based on the CDR3 plus reference TRBV7-2 and TRBJ2-5, the full variable domain is GAGVSQSPSNKVTEKGKDVELRCDPISGHTALYWYRQSLGQGLEFLIYFQGNSAPDKSGLPSDRFSAERTGGSVSTLTIQRTQQEDSAVYLCASSLARWLGAGETQYFGPGTRLLVL.

The chain links TRBV4-2 to TRBJ2-2; the D gene is possibly TRBD2 (6 bases). The germline V gene has CDR1 LGHNA and CDR2 YNFKEQ. The CDR3 is 17 amino acids. Trimming cost V 1 base and J 1 base, with 13 bases left between them. The CDR3 nucleotides are TGTGCCAGCAGCCAAGTGCCGCGGGATGAGAACACCGGGGAGCTGTTTTTT. Translated: CASSQVPRDENTGELFF.

V is TRBV28 and J is TRBJ2-3, with a weak D call TRBD1 (8 bases). CDR3 size: 17 residues. Trimming removed 4 bases at V and 3 bases at J, with 20 bases between. Germline CDR1 and CDR2: MDHEN and SYDVKM. CDR3 sequence (DNA): TGTGCCAGCAGTTCCCCTCGGGGGGACAGGAGAACAGATACGCAGTATTTT. The encoded protein is CASSSPRGDRRTDTQYF.

The rearrangement links TRBV3-1 (or the pseudogene TRBV3-2) to TRBJ2-3, with TRBD2 matching 10 bases. This CDR3 region has 17 residues. Germline lookup yields CDR1 LGHDT and CDR2 YNNKEL (reference sequence). Germline trimming cut 3 bases from V and 3 bases from J; bases unmatched to any gene: 9. CDR3 residues: CASSHGKLAGRTDTQYF. The CDR3 bases are TGTGCCAGCAGCCACGGAAAACTAGCGGGGAGAACAGATACGCAGTATTTT.

This sequence joins TRBV11-3 and TRBJ2-3; 9 bases align to TRBD2. The ends lost 1 base at V and 1 base at J; junction bases unmatched: 0. The CDR3 is 15 residues long. Germline-derived CDR1 and CDR2 are SGHNT and YENEEA. The CDR3 region has the DNA TGTGCCAGCAGCTTAGGCGGGGGGGGCACAGATACGCAGTATTTT. This translates into CASSLGGGGTDTQYF.

This clone was seen more than once but under ten times. In nucleotides, the CDR3 is TGTGCCAGCGATTATGTTAGCGGGAGAGGTGCAGATACGCAGTATTTT. It is translated as CASDYVSGRGADTQYF. The chain combines TRBV28 with TRBJ2-3, with 9 bases matching TRBD2. V was pared by 8 bases and J by 4 bases, with 13 bases of the junction left unmatched. This CDR3 is built from 16 residues. Germline lookup yields CDR1 MDHEN and CDR2 SYDVKM.

The CDR3 here is CASSKRGGNTEAFF. Written as DNA, the CDR3 is TGTGCCAGCAGCAAACGCGGGGGGAACACTGAAGCTTTCTTT. The V call is TRBV9, the J call TRBJ1-1; possible D gene TRBD1, 5 bases. The V gene's germline CDR1 is SGDLS and CDR2 YYNGEE. V was trimmed by 4 bases and J by 1 base, leaving 11 bases between them. The CDR3 consists of 14 residues.

J is TRBJ1-6 and V is TRBV18, with a possible D match to TRBD1 (5 bases). Trimming took off 3 bases at V and 7 bases at J, with 16 bases between the two ends. The CDR3 consists of 16 residues. CDR1 KGHSH and CDR2 LQKENI come from the germline V gene. CDR3 nucleotide sequence: TGTGCCAGCTCACCCTCGGCAGGGCTCGTAAATTCACCCCTCCACTTT. Amino acid sequence: CASSPSAGLVNSPLHF.

The gene calls are TRBV2 and TRBJ2-4; the D gene is possibly TRBD1 (5 bases). V dropped 5 bases and J dropped 4 bases, with 12 bases sitting between them. There are 14 residues in the CDR3. The V gene's germline CDR1 is SNHLY and CDR2 FYNNEI. CDR3 sequence reads: CASSPDSLKNIQYF. The CDR3 nucleotides read TGTGCCAGCAGTCCCGACAGCCTTAAAAACATTCAGTACTTC.

This clone came up many times. The chain links TRBV19 to TRBJ2-2; 7 nucleotides align to TRBD2. J was trimmed by 4 bases and V by 6 bases; bases with no gene match: 5. The CDR3 consists of 14 residues. The germline CDR1 and CDR2 sequences are LNHDA and SQIVND (reference sequence). CDR3: CASRGASGTGELFF. The CDR3 DNA follows: TGTGCCAGTAGAGGAGCTAGCGGCACCGGGGAGCTGTTTTTT. Full variable domain (rest looked up from reference TRBV19 and TRBJ2-2): DGGITQSPKYLFRKEGQNVTLSCEQNLNHDAMYWYRQDPGQGLRLIYYSQIVNDFQKGDIAEGYSVSREKKESFPLTVTSAQKNPTAFYLCASRGASGTGELFFGEGSRLTVL.

This chain connects TRBV28 to TRBJ2-7; no firm D call. V shed 2 bases and J shed 1 base, with 9 bases lying between them. Germline values: CDR1 MDHEN, CDR2 SYDVKM. The CDR3 is 14 amino acids. The CDR3 DNA reads TGTGCCAGCAGTTTACCCGCTATGTCCTACGAGCAGTACTTC. Translated, it gives CASSLPAMSYEQYF.

The chain joins TRBV3-1 (or the pseudogene TRBV3-2) to TRBJ1-1; D is undetermined. Germline CDR1 is LGHDT and CDR2 is YNNKEL (reference sequence). The length of the CDR3 is 15 residues. Trimming stripped 1 base from V and 1 base from J, with 10 bases between. CDR3 residues: CASSQVQFGNTEAFF. As DNA, the CDR3 is TGTGCCAGCAGCCAAGTTCAGTTTGGGAACACTGAAGCTTTCTTT.

In regard to this clone: The sample carries other DNA sequences with the same CDR3. The rearrangement joins TRBV19 to TRBJ1-4; TRBD1 matches 9 bases. The CDR3 runs 14 residues. Per germline, CDR1 LNHDA and CDR2 SQIVND (reference sequence). V shed 8 bases, J shed 7 bases, and the junction held 8 bases outside the gene matches. CDR3 protein: CASHRQGGGEKLFF. CDR3 sequence (DNA): TGTGCCAGTCACCGACAGGGGGGTGGTGAAAAACTGTTTTTT.

CDR3 coding DNA: TGTGCCAGCAGGCCTGGACAGGACCATGAAAAACTGTTTTTT. Its translation: CASRPGQDHEKLFF. The V gene is TRBV2, the J gene TRBJ1-4; TRBD1 aligns across 7 bases. J gave up 6 bases and V 6 bases, and 7 bases lay outside the gene matches. The V gene's germline CDR1 is SNHLY and CDR2 FYNNEI. The CDR3 is 14 amino acids.

There are a few counts of this clone. The CDR3 DNA is TGTGCCAGCAGCTATGGACAGGGGGCTGAAGCTTTCTTT. Amino acids: CASSYGQGAEAFF. The chain combines TRBV13 with TRBJ1-1; 10 positions agree with TRBD1. The CDR3 consists of 13 residues. Germline CDR1 is PRHDT and CDR2 is FYEKMQ (reference sequence). V shed 4 bases, J shed 6 bases, and the junction held 2 bases outside the gene matches.

The genes are TRBV4-1 and TRBJ1-1; 8 bases are shared with TRBD1. The CDR3 length is 13 residues. V was clipped by 3 bases and J by 4 bases; unmatched bases: 1. Per the germline V gene, CDR1 is MGHRA and CDR2 is YSYEKL. The CDR3 sequence: CASSHGQGTEAFF. CDR3 nucleotide sequence: TGCGCCAGCAGCCATGGACAGGGCACTGAAGCTTTCTTT.